These 14 T cell receptor beta chains were all obtained from the same sample, sequenced in a study of cytomegalovirus exposure and HLA in healthy donors. Use of 60 Vbeta and 13 Jbeta primers characterized the PCR. Profiled with immunoSEQ multiplex PCR; TCRdb holds only in-frame clones, not every one. The data show under 150,000 clones, approximately 80% seen once. Sample: PBMCs. The receptors stem from a man aged 30 to 39 in good health and CMV-seronegative.

V is TRBV7-8 and J is TRBJ2-7; D remains unclear. CDR3 length: 13 residues. V was clipped by 0 bases and J by 3 bases, with 6 bases between them. Germline V CDR1 and CDR2: SGHVS, FQNEAQ. CDR3: CASSLASNYEQYF. Here the CDR3 DNA reads TGTGCCAGCAGCTTAGCGAGTAACTACGAGCAGTACTTC.

The chain carries TRBV6-5 and TRBJ1-4; no reliable D call. Germline CDR1 and CDR2: MNHEY and SVGAGI. The CDR3 is 13 residues long. Between the trimmed V and J ends, which lost 2 bases and 5 bases, there was a span of 6 bases. The CDR3 sequence: CASSYRLNEKLFF. The CDR3 nucleotides are TGTGCCAGCAGTTACCGTCTAAATGAAAAACTGTTTTTT.

CDR3 region: CASSQVGTGGIEQFF. The CDR3 bases are TGTGCCAGCAGCCAAGTCGGGACAGGGGGAATTGAGCAGTTCTTC. The chain is built from TRBV14 and TRBJ2-1; 11 nucleotides line up with TRBD1. The CDR3 is 15 residues long. Germline V CDR1 and CDR2: SGHDN, FVKESK. The junction had 5 bases not matched to a gene; V was cut back by 1 base and J by 9 bases. Full variable domain (outside the CDR3, taken from reference TRBV14 and TRBJ2-1): EAGVTQFPSHSVIEKGQTVTLRCDPISGHDNLYWYRRVMGKEIKFLLHFVKESKQDESGMPNNRFLAERTGGTYSTLKVQPAELEDSGVYFCASSQVGTGGIEQFFGPGTRLTVL.

This clone has just a few counts. The chain combines TRBV4-1 with TRBJ1-2, with TRBD1 matching over 11 bases. Trimming cost V 5 bases and J 7 bases; bases outside gene matches: 6. The CDR3 is 14 residues long. CDR1 and CDR2 (germline): MGHRA, YSYEKL. CDR3 amino acids: CASSGQGAQGGYTF. As DNA, the CDR3 is TGCGCCAGCAGCGGACAGGGGGCGCAGGGTGGCTACACCTTC.

The chain has TRBV27 and TRBJ2-7, with 8 positions matching TRBD1. This CDR3 has 18 amino acids. V gave up 4 bases and J gave up 1 base; unmatched junction bases: 15. The germline CDR1 and CDR2 sequences are MNHEY and SMNVEV (reference sequence). The DNA of the CDR3 is TGTGCCAGCAGTTACCGACTCGTCGCAGGGGGCATATCCTACGAGCAGTACTTC. Protein: CASSYRLVAGGISYEQYF.

The J gene is TRBJ2-1, the V gene TRBV27; 8 positions match TRBD1. With V trimmed by 3 bases and J by 4 bases, 5 bases remained unmatched. The CDR3 has 15 amino acids. Germline CDR1 and CDR2: MNHEY and SMNVEV (reference sequence). The CDR3 DNA is TGTGCCAGCAGTTTCCCAGGGGGCGCGTACAATGAGCAGTTCTTC. Amino acid sequence: CASSFPGGAYNEQFF.

This clone was seen only a few times. The chain uses TRBV10-3 and TRBJ1-2, with 8 bases that match TRBD1. Germline V CDR1 and CDR2: ENHRY, SYGVKD. The V gene end was trimmed by 6 bases and the J gene end by 7 bases; junction bases not matched to a gene: 7. The CDR3 sequence is 13 residues long. CDR3 residues: CAISQTGEGGYTF. The CDR3 bases are TGTGCCATCAGCCAGACAGGGGAGGGTGGCTACACCTTC.

V gene TRBV9 combines with J gene TRBJ2-3; TRBD1 matches at 7 bases. J gave up 3 bases and V 4 bases, and 14 bases lay outside the gene matches. The CDR3 is 17 amino acids. Germline loops: CDR1 SGDLS, CDR2 YYNGEE. Here the CDR3 DNA reads TGTGCCAGCAGCTCCCGACAGGGCATTTTTCGAACAGATACGCAGTATTTT. Its protein is CASSSRQGIFRTDTQYF.

The chain recombines TRBV6-1 with TRBJ2-7, with D possibly matching TRBD2 (6 bases). The CDR3 runs 17 residues. The V gene's germline CDR1 is MNHNS and CDR2 SASEGT. The ends were cut back, 3 bases at V and 3 bases at J, with 21 bases in the middle. CDR3 region: CASSDPQTAGTLYEQYF. Written as DNA, the CDR3 is TGTGCCAGCAGTGACCCTCAAACGGCGGGGACTCTCTACGAGCAGTACTTC.

V is TRBV7-6 and J is TRBJ2-1; possible D gene TRBD2, 6 bases. Per germline, CDR1 SGHVS and CDR2 FNYEAQ. V was cut by 5 bases and J by 4 bases, with 21 bases left in between. This CDR3 region has 17 residues. CDR3 in amino acids: CASSRRVKERVYNEQFF. CDR3 bases: TGTGCCAGCAGCAGGAGGGTAAAGGAGCGGGTTTACAATGAGCAGTTCTTC. Full variable domain (remainder filled in from reference TRBV7-6 and TRBJ2-1): GAGVSQSPRYKVTKRGQDVALRCDPISGHVSLYWYRQALGQGPEFLTYFNYEAQQDKSGLPNDRFSAERPEGSISTLTIQRTEQRDSAMYRCASSRRVKERVYNEQFFGPGTRLTVL.

The V call is TRBV20-1, the J call TRBJ1-2; no firm D call. This CDR3 has 10 residues. Germline V gene sequence: CDR1 DFQATT, CDR2 SNEGSKA (reference sequence). V lost 5 bases to trimming and J lost 5 bases, with 6 bases between them. CDR3 in DNA: TGCAGTGCTGGCCTTTATGGCTACACCTTC. The encoded protein is CSAGLYGYTF.

This clone was counted only a few times. CDR3 loop: CASTETGGSFGAFF. The CDR3 bases are TGTGCCAGCACCGAGACAGGGGGCTCGTTTGGAGCTTTCTTT. The rearrangement joins TRBV11-2 to TRBJ1-1; TRBD1 aligns across 10 bases. V lost 7 bases, J lost 10 bases, and 12 bases stayed unmatched. The CDR3 covers 14 residues. The germline V gene has CDR1 SGHAT and CDR2 FQNNGV.

The chain has TRBV6-1 and TRBJ1-5, with TRBD1 identical over 7 bases. CDR3 length: 17 amino acids. Germline V lookup: CDR1 MNHNS, CDR2 SASEGT. The ends lost 1 base at V and 2 bases at J; junction bases unmatched: 8. The CDR3 spells CASSEGQGRGGNQPQHF. In DNA form, the CDR3 reads TGTGCCAGCAGTGAAGGACAGGGCAGAGGCGGCAATCAGCCCCAGCATTTT.

This chain connects TRBV5-6 to TRBJ2-7; TRBD2 matches 10 bases. V shed 4 bases and J 3 bases; nucleotides not matched to a gene: 10. Germline V CDR1 and CDR2: SGHDT, YYEEEE. This CDR3 comprises 16 residues. The CDR3 DNA follows: TGTGCCAGCAGCCCAACGGGACTAGCGTTCCTCTACGAGCAGTACTTC. This sequence encodes CASSPTGLAFLYEQYF.